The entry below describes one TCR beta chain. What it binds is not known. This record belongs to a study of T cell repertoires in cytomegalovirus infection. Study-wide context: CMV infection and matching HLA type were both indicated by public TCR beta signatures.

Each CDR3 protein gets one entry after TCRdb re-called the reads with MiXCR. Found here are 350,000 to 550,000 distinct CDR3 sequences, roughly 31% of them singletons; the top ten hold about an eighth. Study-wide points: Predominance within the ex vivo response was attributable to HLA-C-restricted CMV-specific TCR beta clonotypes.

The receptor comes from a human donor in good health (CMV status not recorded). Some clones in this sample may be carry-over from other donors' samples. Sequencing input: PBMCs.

CDR3 sequence reads: CASSLAGTAPYNEQFF. In nucleotides, the CDR3 is TGTGCCAGCAGCTTGGCCGGGACAGCTCCTTACAATGAGCAGTTCTTC. This chain uses TRBV7-6 with TRBJ2-1; 7 nucleotides agree with TRBD1. The CDR3 runs 16 residues. CDR1 SGHVS and CDR2 FNYEAQ come from the germline V gene. Trimming cost V 3 bases and J 4 bases; bases outside gene matches: 9.